This TCR beta chain is drawn from a study of tumor-infiltrating lymphocytes in localized non-small cell lung cancer. About the research overall: Several tumor histologies, both smoking statuses, and some post-neoadjuvant chemotherapy samples were included. From each patient, both tumor and uninvolved lung, non-adjacent to tumor, were sampled.

Study-level findings and limits: T-cell fraction did not differ between immunotypes IM1 and IM2. Compared with uninvolved lung, tumors showed higher T cell infiltration by TCRbeta sequencing.

Assay used: immunoSEQ multiplex PCR; TCRdb lists only in-frame clones, some missing. Of some 15,000 clones listed, about four fifths were seen once; the top ten hold around 2.5%. Turning to this clone: Antigen: not known.

Losses at the gene ends were 5 bases for V and 0 bases for J; bases not matched to a gene: 3. CDR1 and CDR2 (germline): SGHVS, FQNEAQ. The CDR3 runs 14 residues. The origin of this receptor is a human donor with non-small cell lung cancer. V usage is TRBV7-8 and J usage is TRBJ1-1; TRBD1 matches 7 bases. Sequencing was performed on lung tumor tissue. The CDR3 region is CASSVDRVNTEAFF. CDR3 bases: TGTGCCAGCAGCGTCGACAGGGTGAACACTGAAGCTTTCTTT.